The 10 T cell receptor beta chains listed next were all sequenced from one sample in a study of cytomegalovirus exposure and HLA in healthy donors. The PCR had 60 Vbeta and 13 Jbeta primers. Using immunoSEQ multiplex PCR, the repertoire was profiled, and TCRdb retains in-frame clones only, with some absent. The table lists around 170,000 clones, approximately 88% of them singletons. The sample consisted of PBMCs. Receptor source: a young woman in good health and CMV-seronegative.

This chain connects TRBV5-4 to TRBJ2-2; 12 nucleotides match TRBD2. CDR3 length: 17 residues. The J segment lost 3 bases and the V segment lost 4 bases, leaving 7 bases of the junction unmatched. Germline CDR1 is SGHNT and CDR2 is YYREEE (reference sequence). For the CDR3, the DNA is TGTGCCAGCAGCCGCACTCTAGCGGGGGGGGACACCGGGGAGCTGTTTTTT. Translation: CASSRTLAGGDTGELFF.

The rearrangement links TRBV30 to TRBJ2-7; D gene unclear. V was cut by 5 bases and J by 6 bases, with 11 bases left in between. The CDR3 sequence is 11 residues long. Germline-derived CDR1 and CDR2 are GTSNPN and SVGIG (reference sequence). Here the CDR3 DNA reads TGTGCCTGGTCTCCCTCGTCCGAGCAGTACTTC. Translation gives CAWSPSSEQYF.

The CDR3 region is CASSPMRARDLADTQYF. The CDR3 DNA follows: TGTGCCAGCTCACCAATGAGGGCTCGGGATTTAGCAGATACGCAGTATTTT. This chain links TRBV18 with TRBJ2-3, with D perhaps TRBD2 (5 bases). The V and J ends lost 2 bases and 4 bases respectively, with 19 bases between them. This CDR3 is built from 17 residues. Germline CDR1 is KGHSH and CDR2 is LQKENI.

The chain is built from TRBV29-1 and TRBJ2-2; 12 bases map to TRBD1. The CDR3 is made up of 16 amino acids. Germline V gene data show CDR1 as SQVTM and CDR2 as ANQGSEA. Trimming took 6 bases from V and 0 from J; bases not matched to a gene: 5. The CDR3 reads CSVGGTGGANTGELFF. CDR3 DNA sequence: TGCAGCGTCGGTGGGACAGGGGGCGCGAACACCGGGGAGCTGTTTTTT.

The CDR3: CASSYRGISNQPQHF. The CDR3 bases are TGTGCCAGCAGTTACAGGGGTATTAGCAATCAGCCCCAGCATTTT. The chain is built from TRBV27 and TRBJ1-5; 7 bases align to TRBD1. This CDR3 contains 15 residues. CDR1 and CDR2 (germline): MNHEY, SMNVEV (reference sequence). With 4 bases clipped from V and 0 bases from J, the junction kept 3 bases outside the gene matches.

This chain uses TRBV5-6 with TRBJ1-1; unclear D gene. The germline V gene encodes CDR1 SGHDT and CDR2 YYEEEE. V was pared by 4 bases and J by 0 bases, with 13 bases between. The CDR3 has 15 residues. The CDR3 spells CASSRRRELNTEAFF. The CDR3 DNA follows: TGTGCCAGCAGCCGCCGGCGGGAACTGAACACTGAAGCTTTCTTT.

The rearrangement joins TRBV19 to TRBJ2-5, with 8 positions matching TRBD1. Gene TRBJ2-7 matches the end of the DNA better, so the J call may be wrong. Germline CDR1 reads LNHDA; CDR2 reads SQIVND (reference sequence). The CDR3 is 14 residues long. CDR3 in amino acids: CASSPGTGAYEQYF. As DNA, the CDR3 is TGTGCCAGTAGTCCAGGGACAGGCGCCTACGAGCAGTACTTC.

Only a few counts were recorded for this clone. The CDR3 protein is CASSSPGQGSYEQYF. In nucleotides, the CDR3 is TGTGCCAGCAGCTCGCCGGGACAGGGCTCCTACGAGCAGTACTTC. V usage is TRBV5-4 and J usage is TRBJ2-7, with 9 bases aligning to TRBD1. The CDR3 is made up of 15 amino acids. In germline, CDR1 is SGHNT, CDR2 YYREEE (reference sequence). The J segment lost 0 bases and the V segment lost 3 bases, leaving 4 bases of the junction unmatched.

The V gene is TRBV18, the J gene TRBJ1-5; tentative D call: TRBD1 (6 bases). This CDR3 has 13 residues. Germline CDR1 and CDR2: KGHSH and LQKENI. Trimming stripped 5 bases from V and 4 bases from J, with 9 bases between. CDR3 protein: CASSKTGNQPQHF. For the CDR3, the DNA is TGTGCCAGCTCAAAAACAGGGAATCAGCCCCAGCATTTT.

This clone showed up just once. The V call is TRBV6-4, the J call TRBJ1-4, with TRBD1 identical over 9 bases. CDR1 is MRHNA, CDR2 SNTAGT, per germline. V dropped 0 bases and J dropped 8; count of bases not matched to a gene: 4. The length of the CDR3 is 15 residues. This CDR3 is CASSDSGQGSEKLFF. CDR3 sequence (DNA): TGTGCCAGCAGTGACTCGGGACAGGGAAGCGAAAAACTGTTTTTT.